The source of this T cell receptor beta chain is a study of OX40 agonist ivuxolimab in advanced cancers. Study-wide findings and caveats: Some of the nonresponding patients also showed low levels of normalized T-cell clonal expansion.

Method: immunoSEQ multiplex PCR; TCRdb's copy keeps in-frame clones and lacks some. The table shows fewer than 25,000 clones, with around 90% occurring only once. V lost 4 bases, J lost 4 bases, and 5 bases stayed unmatched. The CDR3 is made up of 15 amino acids. Germline values: CDR1 MNHNS, CDR2 SASEGT. Concerning this clone: The antigen is undetermined.

The genes are TRBV6-1 and TRBJ2-3; the match to TRBD2 covers 10 bases. The sequence came from an adult with an advanced solid tumor such as melanoma, head and neck, liver or kidney cancer. The sample in question was CD4+ or CD8+ T cells sorted from blood, obtained in a trial of the OX40 agonist ivuxolimab. The CDR3 reads CASSGSSGRADTQYF. The CDR3 region has the DNA TGTGCCAGCAGTGGGTCTAGCGGGAGAGCAGATACGCAGTATTTT.